This TCR beta chain is from a study of T cells in Graves' hyperthyroidism and ophthalmopathy. Study-level results: Researchers report that a 13 V-J model separated ophthalmopathy from stable hyperthyroidism. In blood, most of the thyroid clonotypes expanded above 0.001 were also present. Model predictions of ophthalmopathy came a median around 6.5 months before onset.

Orbital computed tomography and thyroid ultrasound, together with serum TRAb and thyroxine and clinical symptoms, were used for diagnoses. This clonotype was seen more than once but under ten times. Its specificity is not known. Amplification of TCR beta CDR3 regions was performed using RNA transcripts as template. First-round RT-PCR with HTBI primers amplified the TCR CDR3 region. TCRdb redid the calling of the multiplex PCR reads with MiXCR, one entry per CDR3 protein. The sample shows 200,000 to 250,000 distinct CDR3 sequences, less than 20% of them seen only once. Between the trimmed V and J ends, which lost 1 base and 0 bases, there was a span of 12 bases. Germline V CDR1 and CDR2: SGHRS, YFSETQ. The CDR3 extends over 16 amino acids.

The sequenced sample was blood. This TCR derives from a woman aged 45 to 65 with Graves' hyperthyroidism. The genes are TRBV5-1 and TRBJ2-3; either TRBD1 or TRBD2 may fit D (6 bases each). This CDR3 reads CASSLPEGGSTDTQYF. For the CDR3, the DNA is TGCGCCAGCAGCTTGCCAGAGGGGGGTAGCACAGATACGCAGTATTTT.